These 26 T cell receptor beta chains share one sample of origin, sequenced in a study of T cells after yellow fever vaccination. MiXCR, applied by TCRdb to the 5' RACE reads, yields one record per CDR3 protein. The table shows 500,000 to 650,000 distinct CDR3 sequences, with 17% occurring only once. Source: PBMCs, taken about 5 days after the first yellow fever vaccination. Receptors originate from a man younger than 30 who received the YFV17D yellow fever vaccine.

This clonotype has a handful of counts. The chain recombines TRBV28 with TRBJ1-5; D is uncertain. V shed 6 bases and J shed 7 bases, with 19 bases lying between them. Germline lookup yields CDR1 MDHEN and CDR2 SYDVKM. The length of the CDR3 is 15 residues. CDR3 sequence (DNA): TGTGCCAGCAGGGGTGGACGGGCCCAAGGGCAGCCCCAGCATTTT. Residues: CASRGGRAQGQPQHF.

The table lists this clonotype with a few counts. The chain combines TRBV7-9 with TRBJ2-6; D possibly uses TRBD1 or TRBD2 (5 bases each). The ends were cut back, 5 bases at V and 0 bases at J, with 11 bases in the middle. Per germline, CDR1 SEHNR and CDR2 FQNEAQ (reference sequence). The CDR3 has 16 amino acids. CDR3 in DNA: TGTGCCAGCAGCCAGGGACGTAGCTCTGGGGCCAACGTCCTGACTTTC. Its translation is CASSQGRSSGANVLTF.

The CDR3 reads CASSLYRQGGQPQHF. CDR3 coding DNA: TGTGCCAGCAGCTTATATCGACAGGGAGGTCAGCCCCAGCATTTT. The genes are TRBV7-8 and TRBJ1-5; TRBD1 agrees at 7 bases. CDR1 SGHVS and CDR2 FQNEAQ come from the germline V gene. The J segment lost 6 bases and the V segment lost 2 bases, leaving 7 bases of the junction unmatched. The CDR3 extends over 15 amino acids.

The chain uses TRBV6-5 and TRBJ1-5; D might be TRBD1 (6 bases). The germline V gene has CDR1 MNHEY and CDR2 SVGAGI. V shed 4 bases and J shed 6 bases, with 16 bases lying between them. CDR3 length: 15 residues. The CDR3 region has the DNA TGTGCCAGCAGTTTCTACGGGACACCCGGTCAGCCCCAGCATTTT. Its protein product is CASSFYGTPGQPQHF.

This clonotype was found a few times. This chain links TRBV29-1 with TRBJ2-5, with D tentatively TRBD1 (5 bases). The V gene's germline CDR1 is SQVTM and CDR2 ANQGSEA. This CDR3 has 13 amino acids. V lost 4 bases and J lost 0, with 9 bases in between. CDR3 in DNA: TGCAGCGTTGGGACAACTTACCAAGAGACCCAGTACTTC. Translation gives CSVGTTYQETQYF.

In its sample, this clonotype was seen a few times. The chain carries TRBV5-1 and TRBJ2-7; D call uncertain. The V gene's germline CDR1 is SGHRS and CDR2 YFSETQ. V was clipped by 2 bases and J by 3 bases, with 15 bases between them. The length of the CDR3 is 15 residues. The CDR3 DNA reads as TGCGCCAGCAGCTTCGGGTCTGTCGGTGTCTACGAGCAGTACTTC. It codes for CASSFGSVGVYEQYF.

This clonotype was seen a few times. The genes are TRBV4-2 and TRBJ2-5, with D maybe TRBD2 (5 bases). This CDR3 has 15 residues. Germline loops: CDR1 LGHNA, CDR2 YNFKEQ. The V end was cut by 0 bases, the J end by 4 bases, with 12 bases between. CDR3 nucleotide sequence: TGTGCCAGCAGCCAAGAGGGGAGCCACGGAGAGACCCAGTACTTC. It is translated as CASSQEGSHGETQYF.

The chain is built from TRBV18 and TRBJ2-7; D perhaps matches TRBD1 (5 bases). This CDR3 spans 15 amino acids. The V gene lost 5 bases and the J gene lost 3 bases, with 17 bases spanning the gap. Germline V gene sequence: CDR1 KGHSH, CDR2 LQKENI. This CDR3 reads CASSNRQTLHYEQYV. CDR3 DNA sequence: TGTGCCAGCTCAAACCGACAGACCCTCCACTACGAGCAGTACGTC.

This clonotype was detected only a few times. The V call is TRBV20-1, the J call TRBJ1-4; a possible D gene is TRBD1 (5 bases). Germline V lookup: CDR1 DFQATT, CDR2 SNEGSKA (reference sequence). The CDR3 consists of 14 residues. With 3 bases removed from V and 4 bases from J, the gap between germline ends came to 12 bases. The CDR3 nucleotides read TGCAGTGCTAGTCCCGGGGCCGATAATGAAAAACTGTTTTTT. Translating gives CSASPGADNEKLFF.

V and J are TRBV6-1 and TRBJ2-2, with 8 nucleotides matching TRBD1. The CDR3 consists of 14 residues. Germline V gene sequence: CDR1 MNHNS, CDR2 SASEGT. V was clipped by 8 bases and J by 1 base; unmatched bases: 3. The CDR3, as DNA: TGTGCCAGCGGTGGGACAGGGAACACCGGGGAGCTGTTTTTT. Translation gives CASGGTGNTGELFF.

In its sample, this clonotype was seen many times. The chain couples TRBV25-1 to TRBJ1-1; D is undetermined. The CDR3 is 13 amino acids. The V end was cut by 6 bases, the J end by 1 base, with 9 bases between. Germline lookup yields CDR1 MGHDK and CDR2 SYGVNS. The CDR3 sequence is CASSRGRNTEAFF. CDR3 coding DNA: TGTGCCAGCAGCCGAGGCAGGAACACTGAAGCTTTCTTT.

The rearrangement uses TRBV27 and TRBJ2-7; 9 bases map to TRBD1. In germline, CDR1 is MNHEY, CDR2 SMNVEV (reference sequence). The CDR3 has 15 residues. V was pared by 4 bases and J by 3 bases, with 7 bases of the junction left unmatched. The CDR3 DNA is TGTGCCAGCAGTTGGATCCGGGACAGGGTCTACGAGCAGTACTTC. Translation: CASSWIRDRVYEQYF.

This clonotype has a handful of counts. The CDR3 loop reads CASSVESFGGTDTQYF. CDR3 coding DNA: TGTGCCAGCAGCGTAGAATCCTTCGGGGGGACAGATACGCAGTATTTT. The chain is built from TRBV9 and TRBJ2-3, with 7 bases lining up with TRBD2. The CDR3 spans 16 residues. The ends lost 0 bases at V and 3 bases at J; junction bases unmatched: 7. Germline CDR1 SGDLS, CDR2 YYNGEE. Full variable domain (outside the CDR3, taken from reference TRBV9 and TRBJ2-3): DSGVTQTPKHLITATGQRVTLRCSPRSGDLSVYWYQQSLDQGLQFLIQYYNGEERAKGNILERFSAQQFPDLHSELNLSSLELGDSALYFCASSVESFGGTDTQYFGPGTRLTVL.

This clonotype was counted between two and nine times. The chain uses TRBV6-2 or TRBV6-3 and TRBJ1-2; 8 bases map to TRBD1. Trimming at V came to 5 bases and at J to 7 bases, leaving 12 bases not matched to a gene. CDR1 and CDR2 (germline): MNHEY, SVGEGT. The CDR3 is 15 residues long. The CDR3 DNA reads as TGTGCCAGCAGTAACTTTGGACAGGGCTATGGTGGCTACACCTTC. Amino acids: CASSNFGQGYGGYTF.

The chain couples TRBV20-1 to TRBJ2-7; TRBD1 is a possible D gene (5 bases). Per the germline V gene, CDR1 is DFQATT and CDR2 is SNEGSKA (reference sequence). V shed 2 bases and J shed 5 bases, with 10 bases lying between them. There are 12 residues in the CDR3. The CDR3 nucleotides are TGCAGTGCTAGACCGACAGAGGACGAGCAGTACTTC. Protein sequence: CSARPTEDEQYF.

In DNA, the CDR3 is TGTGCCAGCAGCCCGGGGACAGTCTTCTACAATGAGCAGTTCTTC. Translating gives CASSPGTVFYNEQFF. V gene TRBV9 combines with J gene TRBJ2-1, with 7 bases lining up with TRBD1. Per germline, CDR1 SGDLS and CDR2 YYNGEE. CDR3 length: 15 residues. The trim removed 4 bases at V and 3 bases at J, leaving 7 bases unmatched.

This clonotype was found a few times. V and J are TRBV7-2 and TRBJ2-1, with D unresolved. Germline-derived CDR1 and CDR2 are SGHTA and FQGNSA. Trimming removed 7 bases at V and 5 bases at J, with 15 bases between. The CDR3 totals 14 residues. The CDR3 is CASTSLNQDNEQFF. CDR3 in DNA: TGTGCCAGCACCTCCCTTAATCAGGACAATGAGCAGTTCTTC.

The V and J genes are TRBV9 and TRBJ1-6, with TRBD1 as a possible D gene (6 bases). The V end was cut by 3 bases, the J end by 9 bases, with 16 bases between. CDR3 length: 15 amino acids. Germline V gene lookup returns CDR1 SGDLS and CDR2 YYNGEE. CDR3 coding DNA: TGTGCCAGCAGCGGAGGAACAGGGAACGGTTCACCCCTCCACTTT. Encoded protein: CASSGGTGNGSPLHF.

J is TRBJ2-1 and V is TRBV9; 10 bases align to TRBD2. The CDR3 is made up of 16 amino acids. The trim removed 0 bases at V and 8 bases at J, leaving 8 bases unmatched. The germline V gene has CDR1 SGDLS and CDR2 YYNGEE. The CDR3 coding sequence is TGTGCCAGCAGCGTAGGGGATAGCGGGGGGTATTATGAGCAGTTCTTC. Encoded protein: CASSVGDSGGYYEQFF.

V usage is TRBV20-1 and J usage is TRBJ1-2; D remains unclear. Germline V gives CDR1 DFQATT, CDR2 SNEGSKA (reference sequence). V was shortened by 3 bases and J by 2 bases, with 19 bases between the two germline ends. The CDR3 covers 16 residues. CDR3 protein: CSASIRTAYLNYGYTF. CDR3 nucleotides: TGCAGTGCTAGCATCAGGACGGCATACTTAAACTATGGCTACACCTTC.

This clonotype was seen only a few times. V and J are TRBV20-1 and TRBJ2-7; 8 nucleotides agree with TRBD1. In germline, CDR1 is DFQATT, CDR2 SNEGSKA (reference sequence). The CDR3 spans 15 residues. V lost 5 bases and J lost 0; bases outside the gene matches: 9. Here the CDR3 DNA reads TGCAGTGCTGGACCCGGACAGGGCGCCTCCTACGAGCAGTACTTC. Protein sequence: CSAGPGQGASYEQYF.

The chain joins TRBV4-3 to TRBJ1-2, with 7 bases fitting TRBD1. Germline V CDR1 and CDR2: LGHNA, YSLEER. The CDR3 is made up of 14 amino acids. V dropped 4 bases and J dropped 8; count of bases not matched to a gene: 10. CDR3 in DNA: TGCGCCAGCAGCCCCCTCCAGGGGGGGATGGGCTACACCTTC. Its translation: CASSPLQGGMGYTF.

The chain couples TRBV7-2 to TRBJ2-5; 11 bases are a match to TRBD2. CDR1 is SGHTA, CDR2 FQGNSA, per germline. The CDR3 has 16 residues. V shed 1 base, J shed 3 bases, and the junction held 4 bases outside the gene matches. CDR3 DNA sequence: TGTGCCAGCAGCTTAGTATCTAGCGGGGGGAAAGAGACCCAGTACTTC. This gives the protein CASSLVSSGGKETQYF.

The chain links TRBV5-1 to TRBJ1-3; no firm D call. V lost 0 bases, J lost 0 bases, and 13 bases lay in between. The CDR3 covers 17 residues. Germline CDR1 SGHRS, CDR2 YFSETQ. CDR3 in amino acids: CASSLDGVPSSGNTIYF. The CDR3 nucleotides read TGCGCCAGCAGCTTGGACGGTGTTCCCTCCTCTGGAAACACCATATATTTT.

This clonotype appeared a few times. The chain recombines TRBV15 with TRBJ1-6; D gene uncertain. Germline CDR1 LNHNV, CDR2 YYDKDF (reference sequence). Trimming shortened V by 3 bases and J by 10 bases, and 7 bases separated the two germline ends. The CDR3 length is 12 residues. This chain's CDR3 is CATSSERSPLHF. CDR3 coding DNA: TGTGCCACCAGCAGCGAGCGGTCACCCCTCCACTTT.

The genes are TRBV7-6 and TRBJ2-7, with D possibly being TRBD1 (5 bases). This CDR3 is 15 amino acids long. CDR1 SGHVS and CDR2 FNYEAQ come from the germline V gene. V was shortened by 3 bases and J by 6 bases, with 18 bases between the two germline ends. CDR3 in amino acids: CASSLGQGTIGEQYF. The CDR3 nucleotides are TGTGCCAGCAGCTTGGGCCAGGGAACAATAGGCGAGCAGTACTTC.